This passage covers 28 T cell receptor beta chains from one sample sequenced in a study of blood T cell repertoires in COVID-19. Sequenced by immunoSEQ multiplex PCR; TCRdb stores in-frame clones only, minus some. The table has 100,000 to 120,000 clones, 85% seen once; the top ten hold around 6%. Sequencing used peripheral blood. The source is an older woman with COVID-19, enrolled during active disease.

V gene TRBV7-2 combines with J gene TRBJ1-2; D remains ambiguous. The CDR3 covers 14 residues. Per germline, CDR1 SGHTA and CDR2 FQGNSA. Trimming took off 3 bases at V and 0 bases at J, with 8 bases between the two ends. The CDR3 loop is CASSLEGANYGYTF. DNA for the CDR3: TGTGCCAGCAGCTTGGAAGGAGCTAACTATGGCTACACCTTC.

J is TRBJ1-2 and V is TRBV7-2; 9 positions match TRBD1. The CDR3 has 15 residues. CDR1 and CDR2 from the germline V gene are SGHTA and FQGNSA. V lost 4 bases to trimming and J lost 5 bases; unmatched junction nucleotides: 8. The CDR3 reads CASSSGQGAHYGYTF. The CDR3 DNA reads TGTGCCAGCAGCTCGGGACAGGGAGCCCATTATGGCTACACCTTC.

This clone was counted ten times or more. This chain links TRBV29-1 with TRBJ2-1; TRBD1 aligns across 10 bases. Germline V gene data show CDR1 as SQVTM and CDR2 as ANQGSEA. The junction had 10 bases not matched to a gene; V was cut back by 7 bases and J by 10 bases. The CDR3 contains 13 residues. The CDR3 DNA sequence: TGCAGCGCAACCGGGACAGGGGCCTCGGAGCAGTTCTTC. It codes for CSATGTGASEQFF.

This clone was picked up one time. The chain combines TRBV3-1 (or the pseudogene TRBV3-2) with TRBJ1-6; tentative D call: TRBD1 (6 bases). V lost 1 base, J lost 9 bases, and 13 bases lay in between. The germline gives CDR1 LGHDT, CDR2 YNNKEL (reference sequence). This CDR3 has 15 amino acids. The CDR3 nucleotides read TGTGCCAGCAGCCAAGGGTTACAGGGCGGTTCACCCCTCCACTTT. Residues: CASSQGLQGGSPLHF.

The chain uses TRBV5-5 and TRBJ2-7; 11 bases line up with TRBD1. Germline values: CDR1 SGHKS, CDR2 YYEKEE (reference sequence). The CDR3 totals 15 residues. The ends lost 0 bases at V and 7 bases at J; junction bases unmatched: 6. The CDR3 bases are TGTGCCAGCAGCTTGGTTGGACAGGGGGCGGGAGAGCAGTACTTC. Protein product: CASSLVGQGAGEQYF.

The chain employs TRBV9 and TRBJ1-4, with TRBD1 identical over 10 bases. Trimming took 4 bases from V and 5 from J; bases not matched to a gene: 5. The V gene's germline CDR1 is SGDLS and CDR2 YYNGEE. CDR3 length: 15 residues. This CDR3 is CASSPRQGANEKLFF. CDR3 in DNA: TGTGCCAGCAGCCCCAGACAGGGGGCGAATGAAAAACTGTTTTTT.

This chain joins TRBV19 and TRBJ2-3, with 9 bases aligning to TRBD1. The V gene's germline CDR1 is LNHDA and CDR2 SQIVND (reference sequence). The CDR3 sequence is 15 residues long. V was pared by 5 bases and J by 6 bases, with 9 bases of the junction left unmatched. The CDR3 sequence: CASSPDRGSLDTQYF. The CDR3 region has the DNA TGTGCCAGTAGTCCCGACAGGGGGTCCCTGGATACGCAGTATTTT. Supplemented by reference TRBV19 and TRBJ2-3, the full variable domain reads DGGITQSPKYLFRKEGQNVTLSCEQNLNHDAMYWYRQDPGQGLRLIYYSQIVNDFQKGDIAEGYSVSREKKESFPLTVTSAQKNPTAFYLCASSPDRGSLDTQYFGPGTRLTVL.

The V call is TRBV7-3, the J call TRBJ2-1; the match to TRBD1 covers 10 bases. CDR1 SGHTA and CDR2 FQGTGA come from the germline V gene. Trimming cost V 5 bases and J 3 bases; bases outside gene matches: 1. This CDR3 is 14 amino acids long. CDR3 protein: CASSRDRGYNEQFF. In DNA form, the CDR3 reads TGTGCCAGCAGCCGGGACAGGGGCTACAATGAGCAGTTCTTC.

The chain couples TRBV20-1 to TRBJ2-1; possibly TRBD2 for D (7 bases). V lost 8 bases to trimming and J lost 6 bases, with 11 bases between them. This CDR3 spans 11 amino acids. CDR1 DFQATT and CDR2 SNEGSKA come from the germline V gene (reference sequence). In DNA form, the CDR3 reads TGCAGTAGGGGGGGATTCAATGAGCAGTTCTTC. Translating it yields CSRGGFNEQFF.

The CDR3 loop is CASSAPGQGLTDTQYF. The DNA for the CDR3 is TGTGCCAGCAGTGCCCCGGGACAGGGACTTACAGATACGCAGTATTTT. V usage is TRBV27 and J usage is TRBJ2-3, with 9 bases lining up with TRBD1. CDR1 is MNHEY and CDR2 is SMNVEV in the germline V gene (reference sequence). The CDR3 covers 16 residues. With 5 bases clipped from V and 3 bases from J, the junction kept 9 bases outside the gene matches.

The chain links TRBV19 to TRBJ1-6; D uncertain. Per germline, CDR1 LNHDA and CDR2 SQIVND (reference sequence). CDR3 length: 13 amino acids. The V gene lost 3 bases and the J gene lost 6 bases, with 6 bases spanning the gap. CDR3 sequence: CASSIPGNSPLHF. The DNA for the CDR3 is TGTGCCAGTAGTATCCCGGGTAATTCACCCCTCCACTTT.

The chain recombines TRBV6-4 with TRBJ2-7; 7 bases agree with TRBD1. This CDR3 is 17 amino acids long. CDR1 and CDR2 (germline): MRHNA, SNTAGT. Germline trimming cut 2 bases from V and 0 bases from J; bases unmatched to any gene: 10. The CDR3 DNA follows: TGTGCCAGCAGTGACACCGAGGGACAGCTCAACTCCTACGAGCAGTACTTC. Protein sequence: CASSDTEGQLNSYEQYF.

The gene calls are TRBV2 and TRBJ2-3; 13 bases map to TRBD2. Per the germline V gene, CDR1 is SNHLY and CDR2 is FYNNEI. This CDR3 contains 15 residues. The J segment lost 5 bases and the V segment lost 8 bases, leaving 7 bases of the junction unmatched. The CDR3 DNA sequence: TGTGCCAGCGGCGGACTAGCGGGGGCCCTAGATACGCAGTATTTT. Its translation: CASGGLAGALDTQYF.

The genes are TRBV11-3 and TRBJ1-4; D possibly corresponds to TRBD1 (6 bases). With 5 bases removed from V and 7 bases from J, the gap between germline ends came to 17 bases. The CDR3 runs to 15 residues. Germline V gives CDR1 SGHNT, CDR2 YENEEA. The CDR3 loop is CASSLGGGPGEKLFF. CDR3 bases: TGTGCCAGCAGCCTTGGCGGGGGGCCAGGTGAAAAACTGTTTTTT.

This chain links TRBV2 with TRBJ2-1, with TRBD2 matching 10 bases. With V trimmed by 4 bases and J by 4 bases, 4 bases remained unmatched. The CDR3 length is 15 residues. The germline gives CDR1 SNHLY, CDR2 FYNNEI. CDR3 residues: CASSASGGPYNEQFF. CDR3 nucleotide sequence: TGTGCCAGCAGTGCTAGCGGGGGACCTTACAATGAGCAGTTCTTC.

The chain combines TRBV7-3 with TRBJ2-1; D is perhaps TRBD2 (6 bases). CDR1 SGHTA and CDR2 FQGTGA come from the germline V gene. V gave up 5 bases and J gave up 5 bases, with 13 bases separating them. The CDR3 extends over 14 amino acids. CDR3 protein: CASSPGLSNNEQFF. CDR3 coding DNA: TGTGCCAGCAGCCCTGGACTATCCAACAATGAGCAGTTCTTC.

V usage is TRBV15 and J usage is TRBJ1-1; D gene uncertain. Germline V CDR1 and CDR2: LNHNV, YYDKDF (reference sequence). V was clipped by 0 bases and J by 2 bases, with 7 bases between them. CDR3 length: 14 residues. The CDR3 loop is CATSRDRVNTEAFF. CDR3 DNA sequence: TGTGCCACCAGCAGAGACCGAGTTAACACTGAAGCTTTCTTT.

This clone appeared a few times. The V and J genes are TRBV7-9 and TRBJ1-1, with TRBD1 identical over 7 bases. CDR3 length: 15 amino acids. With 5 bases clipped from V and 4 bases from J, the junction kept 10 bases outside the gene matches. In germline, CDR1 is SEHNR, CDR2 FQNEAQ (reference sequence). CDR3 in amino acids: CASSPPGGFGTEAFF. In DNA, the CDR3 is TGTGCCAGCAGCCCGCCAGGGGGGTTTGGCACTGAAGCTTTCTTT.

The chain uses TRBV5-1 and TRBJ2-5; D might be TRBD2 (5 bases). V was cut by 2 bases and J by 5 bases, with 13 bases left in between. The CDR3 is made up of 14 amino acids. Germline V CDR1 and CDR2: SGHRS, YFSETQ. CDR3 nucleotide sequence: TGCGCCAGCAGCTTTCGGGTCGGGGTGGAGACCCAGTACTTC. Translated: CASSFRVGVETQYF.

Worth noting for this clone: At one end, the junction sequence differs from germline, possibly due to a read error. This chain uses TRBV28 with TRBJ1-1; a possible D gene is TRBD1 (5 bases). Germline lookup yields CDR1 MDHEN and CDR2 SYDVKM. The CDR3 has 15 residues. CDR3 in amino acids: CASNLPRAGYSEAFF. CDR3 nucleotides: TGTGCCAGCAATTTACCCAGGGCGGGGTACTCTGAAGCTTTCTTT.

This chain joins TRBV5-4 and TRBJ2-1; 12 bases match TRBD2. Trimming took 6 bases from V and 5 from J; bases not matched to a gene: 6. This CDR3 is 15 amino acids long. Germline assignment: CDR1 SGHNT and CDR2 YYREEE (reference sequence). CDR3 protein: CASTLAGGANNEQFF. In DNA, the CDR3 is TGTGCCAGCACCCTAGCGGGGGGGGCAAACAATGAGCAGTTCTTC.

The chain is built from TRBV7-3 and TRBJ2-5; the match to TRBD2 covers 10 bases. V trimming: 5 bases; J trimming: 5 bases; junction bases outside the gene matches: 11. Germline CDR1 and CDR2: SGHTA and FQGTGA. The CDR3 runs to 16 residues. The CDR3 nucleotides read TGTGCCAGCAGCCTCGTCAGCGGGGGGGCTTGGGAGACCCAGTACTTC. Translation gives CASSLVSGGAWETQYF.

This clone came up a few times. In nucleotides, the CDR3 is TGTGCCAGCAGCTCGCGACAGGGGGCTGTTGATGGCTACACCTTC. It yields the protein CASSSRQGAVDGYTF. The chain employs TRBV7-2 and TRBJ1-2; 10 bases line up with TRBD1. This CDR3 contains 15 residues. CDR1 and CDR2 (germline): SGHTA, FQGNSA. The ends lost 4 bases at V and 6 bases at J; junction bases unmatched: 8.

This chain joins TRBV6-2 or TRBV6-3 and TRBJ1-1; D possibly corresponds to TRBD1 (6 bases). This CDR3 has 15 amino acids. Germline assignment: CDR1 MNHEY and CDR2 SVGEGT. The V gene lost 6 bases and the J gene lost 2 bases, with 16 bases spanning the gap. The CDR3 protein is CASSHYTGHNTEAFF. Written as DNA, the CDR3 is TGTGCCAGCAGCCATTATACGGGACACAACACTGAAGCTTTCTTT.

The rearrangement links TRBV10-2 to TRBJ1-4; D not certain. The germline V gene has CDR1 WSHSY and CDR2 SAAADI. The CDR3 runs to 13 residues. Trimming took 5 bases from V and 2 from J, leaving 6 bases between them. For the CDR3, the DNA is TGCGCCAGCAGTCGGTCTACTAATGAAAAACTGTTTTTT. The encoded protein is CASSRSTNEKLFF.

This chain connects TRBV7-8 to TRBJ1-4; 11 bases agree with TRBD1. V dropped 5 bases and J dropped 7; count of bases not matched to a gene: 6. Germline values: CDR1 SGHVS, CDR2 FQNEAQ. The CDR3 has 15 residues. The CDR3, as DNA: TGTGCCAGCAGCCATGGACAGGGGGCAGTTGAAAAACTGTTTTTT. It encodes CASSHGQGAVEKLFF. Supplemented by reference TRBV7-8 and TRBJ1-4, the full variable domain reads GAGVSQSPRYKVAKRGQDVALRCDPISGHVSLFWYQQALGQGPEFLTYFQNEAQLDKSGLPSDRFFAERPEGSVSTLKIQRTQQEDSAVYLCASSHGQGAVEKLFFGSGTQLSVL.

This chain connects TRBV13 to TRBJ1-6; 9 nucleotides agree with TRBD1. J gave up 5 bases and V 5 bases, and 13 bases lay outside the gene matches. Germline CDR1 and CDR2: PRHDT and FYEKMQ (reference sequence). This CDR3 is 18 amino acids long. DNA of the CDR3: TGTGCCAGCAGCCTAACCTACAGGGACAGGGACAATAATTCACCCCTCCACTTT. Its translation is CASSLTYRDRDNNSPLHF.

The sample holds many counts of this clone. CDR3 coding DNA: TGCGCCAGCGCCCGGGACTCCGCGGCCGGGGAGCTGTTTTTT. Protein product: CASARDSAAGELFF. V is TRBV10-1 and J is TRBJ2-2; a possible D gene is TRBD2 (6 bases). Germline-derived CDR1 and CDR2 are WNHNN and SYGVQD (reference sequence). V shed 8 bases and J shed 6 bases, with 16 bases lying between them. The CDR3 is 14 amino acids.